This T cell receptor beta chain was observed in a study of breast tumors, draining lymph nodes, adjacent tissues. TCRdb reprocessed the multiplex PCR reads with MiXCR, giving one entry per CDR3 protein. The sample lists fewer than 90,000 distinct CDR3 sequences, over 25% occurring once. There are a few counts of this clonotype. As yet, its antigen is unknown. Study results and caveats: Tumor repertoires ranked between lymph nodes and nontumor tissue in diversity, with V and J gene preferences. Luminal-like breast cancer showed significantly greater tumor-nontumor repertoire similarity than basal-like breast cancer did. Data fit most tumor T cells coming from lymph node, expanding in tumor. The lymph node origin of tumor T cells was framed as consistent with a hypothesis, not demonstrated.

Axillary draining lymph nodes of breast cancer patients supplied the node samples. Trimming removed 7 bases from V and 1 base from J, with 13 bases in between. This CDR3 contains 14 residues. This clonotype was sampled from a female donor with breast cancer. Some clones in this sample may be carry-over from other donors' samples. Sequenced material: axillary lymph node tissue. The chain has TRBV12-3 or TRBV12-4 and TRBJ1-1, with no clear D. The CDR3 sequence: CASTPYRENTEAFF. CDR3 bases: TGTGCCAGCACCCCTTACCGGGAGAACACTGAAGCTTTCTTT.